The 18 T cell receptor beta chains below all came from one sample that was sequenced in a study of technical replicates of blood from a few donors. Only in-frame clones appear in the TCRdb table, and some are missing; sequencing was by immunoSEQ multiplex PCR. The sample consists of fewer than 90,000 clones, around 93% of them appearing once. The sample was T cells isolated from PBMCs. The receptor source for this set is a human donor in good health.

J is TRBJ1-5 and V is TRBV6-5; no clear D gene. Germline V gives CDR1 MNHEY, CDR2 SVGAGI. Trimming stripped 0 bases from V and 6 bases from J, with 6 bases between. This CDR3 comprises 13 residues. The CDR3 here is CASSYSRGQPQHF. Written as DNA, the CDR3 is TGTGCCAGCAGTTACTCGCGGGGTCAGCCCCAGCATTTT.

The genes are TRBV7-2 and TRBJ2-1; D remains ambiguous. V was shortened by 1 base and J by 10 bases, with 11 bases between the two germline ends. Germline V CDR1 and CDR2: SGHTA, FQGNSA. This CDR3 has 13 amino acids. DNA for the CDR3: TGTGCCAGCAGCTTAGTCGAGGCGAGAGAGCAGTTCTTC. The encoded protein is CASSLVEAREQFF.

This chain connects TRBV6-1 to TRBJ2-7; TRBD2 agrees at 11 bases. CDR3 length: 15 residues. From germline, CDR1 is MNHNS and CDR2 SASEGT. Losses at the gene ends were 6 bases for V and 4 bases for J; bases not matched to a gene: 8. CDR3 sequence: CASRIRLAGQYEQYF. CDR3 bases: TGTGCCAGCAGGATCCGACTAGCGGGGCAATACGAGCAGTACTTC.

The rearrangement links TRBV7-2 to TRBJ2-7, with TRBD1 as a possible D gene (6 bases). The CDR3 loop spans 14 amino acids. The V and J ends lost 2 bases and 2 bases respectively, with 10 bases between them. From germline, CDR1 is SGHTA and CDR2 FQGNSA. DNA for the CDR3: TGTGCCAGCAGCTTATGGACAGCCCCCTACGAGCAGTACTTC. This sequence encodes CASSLWTAPYEQYF. Full variable domain (rest looked up from reference TRBV7-2 and TRBJ2-7): GAGVSQSPSNKVTEKGKDVELRCDPISGHTALYWYRQSLGQGLEFLIYFQGNSAPDKSGLPSDRFSAERTGGSVSTLTIQRTQQEDSAVYLCASSLWTAPYEQYFGPGTRLTVT.

DNA for the CDR3: TGTGCCAGCAGCTTACGGTACGGGGGGCCGGGGGAGCAGTACTTC. This gives the protein CASSLRYGGPGEQYF. The genes are TRBV7-9 and TRBJ2-7; D possibly corresponds to TRBD2 (7 bases). The germline gives CDR1 SEHNR, CDR2 FQNEAQ (reference sequence). CDR3 length: 15 amino acids. Trimming left V 2 bases short and J 7 bases short, with 18 bases between.

The chain combines TRBV12-5 with TRBJ1-1; D ambiguous. CDR1 LGHNT and CDR2 FRNRAP come from the germline V gene. Trimming shortened V by 6 bases and J by 1 base, and 12 bases separated the two germline ends. The CDR3 is made up of 14 amino acids. The CDR3 reads CASGPPYTNTEAFF. CDR3 bases: TGTGCTAGTGGCCCCCCTTACACGAACACTGAAGCTTTCTTT.

This chain joins TRBV10-3 and TRBJ1-5; 7 bases align to TRBD1. J lost 6 bases, V lost 0 bases, and 2 bases had no gene match. Germline lookup yields CDR1 ENHRY and CDR2 SYGVKD. CDR3 length: 14 amino acids. The CDR3 here is CAISESGGVQPQHF. The DNA of the CDR3 is TGTGCCATCAGTGAGTCAGGGGGCGTTCAGCCCCAGCATTTT.

The CDR3 loop is CASSLKPGQGYEQYF. CDR3 sequence (DNA): TGTGCCAGTAGTTTGAAACCGGGACAGGGATACGAGCAGTACTTC. This chain links TRBV19 with TRBJ2-7; 9 positions agree with TRBD1. This CDR3 spans 15 amino acids. Germline V gene lookup returns CDR1 LNHDA and CDR2 SQIVND (reference sequence). J gave up 4 bases and V 5 bases, and 9 bases lay outside the gene matches.

The V call is TRBV7-9, the J call TRBJ2-5; 7 nucleotides line up with TRBD2. The CDR3 has 15 amino acids. Germline CDR1 and CDR2: SEHNR and FQNEAQ (reference sequence). Trimming cost V 4 bases and J 2 bases; bases outside gene matches: 7. The CDR3 here is CASSWPAGLQETQYF. The CDR3 coding sequence is TGTGCCAGCAGCTGGCCAGCGGGGCTTCAAGAGACCCAGTACTTC.

The chain employs TRBV27 and TRBJ2-1; 10 bases are a match to TRBD2. The V gene's germline CDR1 is MNHEY and CDR2 SMNVEV (reference sequence). CDR3 length equals 18 residues. The V segment lost 6 bases and the J segment 4 bases; nucleotides outside the gene matches: 15. The CDR3 spells CASSSGAPGLASYNEQFF. The CDR3 coding sequence is TGTGCCAGCAGCAGCGGGGCCCCGGGACTAGCGAGTTACAATGAGCAGTTCTTC.

This chain joins TRBV19 and TRBJ2-7; D remains ambiguous. V was shortened by 3 bases and J by 4 bases, with 13 bases between the two germline ends. The CDR3 contains 14 residues. Germline CDR1 is LNHDA and CDR2 is SQIVND (reference sequence). The CDR3 DNA follows: TGTGCCAGTAGTATGGGCAGTATAAGGTACGAGCAGTACTTC. Its translation is CASSMGSIRYEQYF.

The chain uses TRBV7-9 and TRBJ1-5; no clear D gene. This CDR3 comprises 15 residues. Trimming took 6 bases from V and 1 from J, leaving 13 bases between them. Germline V CDR1 and CDR2: SEHNR, FQNEAQ (reference sequence). This chain's CDR3 is CASRGGPRSNQPQHF. CDR3 sequence (DNA): TGTGCCAGCAGGGGAGGGCCAAGGAGCAATCAGCCCCAGCATTTT.

A remark on this clone: The germline gene is not matched at one end of the junction; a read error may be the cause. The chain has TRBV4-2 and TRBJ2-5; 8 nucleotides match TRBD1. Germline V gene data show CDR1 as LGHNA and CDR2 as YNFKEQ. This CDR3 comprises 14 residues. CDR3 residues: CASSQDQTDRALHF. CDR3 sequence (DNA): TGTGCCAGCAGCCAAGATCAAACGGACAGGGCATTACACTTC.

This clone is a singleton in its sample. The chain carries TRBV19 and TRBJ2-3, with TRBD2 identical over 8 bases. From germline, CDR1 is LNHDA and CDR2 SQIVND (reference sequence). Trimming at V came to 3 bases and at J to 1 base, leaving 6 bases not matched to a gene. The CDR3 is 16 residues long. CDR3 bases: TGTGCCAGTAGTATCGGTAGGCGGGGGGGCACAGATACGCAGTATTTT. Translated, it gives CASSIGRRGGTDTQYF.

This chain connects TRBV7-9 to TRBJ2-7; TRBD1 aligns across 8 bases. Trimming removed 2 bases from V and 6 bases from J; junction bases left unmatched: 3. CDR3 length: 13 residues. CDR1 SEHNR and CDR2 FQNEAQ come from the germline V gene (reference sequence). CDR3 amino acids: CASSLQGAGEQYF. CDR3 in DNA: TGTGCCAGCAGCTTACAGGGGGCGGGCGAGCAGTACTTC.

In this sample, this clone turned up a few times. V is TRBV29-1 and J is TRBJ1-6; 8 positions agree with TRBD1. CDR1 and CDR2 from the germline V gene are SQVTM and ANQGSEA. The CDR3 consists of 13 residues. The ends lost 6 bases at V and 8 bases at J; junction bases unmatched: 6. CDR3 in DNA: TGCAGCGTCGCCGGGACAGGAGATTCACCCCTCCACTTT. As protein: CSVAGTGDSPLHF.

The chain combines TRBV5-1 with TRBJ2-1; 10 bases fit TRBD2. With V trimmed by 4 bases and J by 6 bases, 7 bases remained unmatched. Germline CDR1 and CDR2: SGHRS and YFSETQ. The CDR3 is 15 residues long. The CDR3 DNA is TGCGCCAGCAGCCCATTAGCGGGGGGAATCAATGAGCAGTTCTTC. It codes for CASSPLAGGINEQFF.

The chain couples TRBV18 to TRBJ1-2; TRBD1 is a possible D gene (6 bases). Between the trimmed V and J ends, which lost 3 bases and 2 bases, there was a span of 7 bases. This CDR3 region has 13 residues. Germline V gives CDR1 KGHSH, CDR2 LQKENI. CDR3 coding DNA: TGTGCCAGCTCACCCGACAGGAACTATGGCTACACCTTC. Protein: CASSPDRNYGYTF.